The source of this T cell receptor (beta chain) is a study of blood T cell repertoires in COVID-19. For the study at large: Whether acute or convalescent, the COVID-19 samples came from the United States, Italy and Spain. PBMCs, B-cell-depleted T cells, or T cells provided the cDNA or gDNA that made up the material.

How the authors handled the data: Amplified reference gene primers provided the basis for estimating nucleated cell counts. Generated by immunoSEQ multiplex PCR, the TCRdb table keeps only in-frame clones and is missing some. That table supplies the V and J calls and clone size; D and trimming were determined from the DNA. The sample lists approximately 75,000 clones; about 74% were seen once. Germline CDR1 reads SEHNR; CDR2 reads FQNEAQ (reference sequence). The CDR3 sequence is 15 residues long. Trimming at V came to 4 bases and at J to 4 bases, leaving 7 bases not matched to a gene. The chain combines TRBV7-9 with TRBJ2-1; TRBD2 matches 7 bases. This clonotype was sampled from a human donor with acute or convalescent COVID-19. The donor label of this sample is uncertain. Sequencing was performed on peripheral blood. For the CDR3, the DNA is TGTGCCAGCAGCTACCCTAGCGGAATTTACAATGAGCAGTTCTTC. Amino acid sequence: CASSYPSGIYNEQFF.